This TCR beta chain was found in a study of T cell responses to AZD1222 COVID-19 vaccine. Study-level findings and limits: Vaccine-related CD4 TCRs covered spike, predominating at 160-218 and 743-854. Among spike-specific TCRs, nearly half reportedly target unmutated variant regions. Compared with day 0, the breadth and depth of the Spike-specific TCR repertoire rose significantly after two doses of AZD1222. Most donors were white British and more were female, and clonal diversity was possibly underestimated.

About this clone itself: Antigen unknown.

V shed 3 bases and J shed 6 bases, with 11 bases lying between them. Germline V gives CDR1 SGHTA, CDR2 FQGTGA. The CDR3 runs 13 residues. Produced via immunoSEQ multiplex PCR; TCRdb's table is partial and in-frame only. This sample's table has around 150,000 clones. The sequence came from an adult in good health. This rearrangement joins TRBV7-3 to TRBJ1-2; D is perhaps TRBD1 (6 bases). Input material: peripheral blood. The CDR3, as DNA: TGTGCCAGCAGCTTCGGGGGGGCGGATGGCTACACCTTC. It encodes CASSFGGADGYTF.